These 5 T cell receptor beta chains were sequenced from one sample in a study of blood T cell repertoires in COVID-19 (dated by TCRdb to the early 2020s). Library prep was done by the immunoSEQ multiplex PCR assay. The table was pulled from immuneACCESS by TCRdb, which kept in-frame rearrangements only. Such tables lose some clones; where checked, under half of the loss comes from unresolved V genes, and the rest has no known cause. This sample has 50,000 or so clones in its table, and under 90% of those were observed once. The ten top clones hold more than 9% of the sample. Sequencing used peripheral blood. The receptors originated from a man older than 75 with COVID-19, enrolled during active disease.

As DNA, the CDR3 is TGTGCCAGCGCCCCCCAGGCGTCTGGAAACACCATATATTTT. Translation gives CASAPQASGNTIYF. The rearrangement links TRBV27 to TRBJ1-3; D is unclear. The CDR3 covers 14 residues. The V end lost 8 bases, the J end lost 1 base, and 12 bases lay between the germline ends. Germline V gene data show CDR1 as MNHEY and CDR2 as SMNVEV (reference sequence).

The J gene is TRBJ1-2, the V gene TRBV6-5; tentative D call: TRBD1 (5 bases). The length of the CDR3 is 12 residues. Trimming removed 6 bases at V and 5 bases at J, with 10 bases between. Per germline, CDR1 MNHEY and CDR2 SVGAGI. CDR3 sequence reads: CASSPQGYGYTF. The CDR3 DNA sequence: TGTGCCAGCAGCCCCCAGGGTTATGGCTACACCTTC.

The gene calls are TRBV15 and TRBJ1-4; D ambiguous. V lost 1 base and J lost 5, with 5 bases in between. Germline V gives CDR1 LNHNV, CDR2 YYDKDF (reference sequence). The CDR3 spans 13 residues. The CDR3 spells CATSRAVNEKLFF. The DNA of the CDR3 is TGTGCCACCAGCAGAGCCGTCAATGAAAAACTGTTTTTT.

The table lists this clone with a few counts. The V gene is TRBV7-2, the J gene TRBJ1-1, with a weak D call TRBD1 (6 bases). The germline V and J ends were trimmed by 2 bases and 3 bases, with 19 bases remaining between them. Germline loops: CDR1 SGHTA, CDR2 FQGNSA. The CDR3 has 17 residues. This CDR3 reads CASSLSASGVGDTEAFF. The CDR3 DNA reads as TGTGCCAGCAGCTTAAGTGCGTCAGGGGTTGGGGACACTGAAGCTTTCTTT.

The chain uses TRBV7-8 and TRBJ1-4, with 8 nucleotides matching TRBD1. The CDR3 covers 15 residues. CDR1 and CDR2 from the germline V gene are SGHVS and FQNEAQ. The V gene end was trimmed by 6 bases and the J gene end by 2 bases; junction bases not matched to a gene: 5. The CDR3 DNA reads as TGTGCCAGCAGATCTGGACAGGGCACTAATGAAAAACTGTTTTTT. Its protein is CASRSGQGTNEKLFF.